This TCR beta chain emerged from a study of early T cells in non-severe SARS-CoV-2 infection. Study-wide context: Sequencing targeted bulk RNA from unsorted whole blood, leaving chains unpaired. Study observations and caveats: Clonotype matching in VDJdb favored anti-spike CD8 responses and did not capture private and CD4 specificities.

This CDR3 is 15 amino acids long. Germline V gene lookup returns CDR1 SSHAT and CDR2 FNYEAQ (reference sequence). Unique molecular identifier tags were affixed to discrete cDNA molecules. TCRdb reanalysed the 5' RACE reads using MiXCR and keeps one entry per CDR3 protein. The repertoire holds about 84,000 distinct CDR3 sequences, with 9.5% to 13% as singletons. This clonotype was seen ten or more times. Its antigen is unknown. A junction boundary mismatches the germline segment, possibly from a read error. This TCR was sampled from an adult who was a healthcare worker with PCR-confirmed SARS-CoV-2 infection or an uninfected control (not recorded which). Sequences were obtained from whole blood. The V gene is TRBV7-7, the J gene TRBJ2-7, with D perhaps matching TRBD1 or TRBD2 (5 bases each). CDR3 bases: TGTGCTAGCAGCTTAGCGCTGGGGGAAGCCTACGAGCAGTACTTC. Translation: CASSLALGEAYEQYF.